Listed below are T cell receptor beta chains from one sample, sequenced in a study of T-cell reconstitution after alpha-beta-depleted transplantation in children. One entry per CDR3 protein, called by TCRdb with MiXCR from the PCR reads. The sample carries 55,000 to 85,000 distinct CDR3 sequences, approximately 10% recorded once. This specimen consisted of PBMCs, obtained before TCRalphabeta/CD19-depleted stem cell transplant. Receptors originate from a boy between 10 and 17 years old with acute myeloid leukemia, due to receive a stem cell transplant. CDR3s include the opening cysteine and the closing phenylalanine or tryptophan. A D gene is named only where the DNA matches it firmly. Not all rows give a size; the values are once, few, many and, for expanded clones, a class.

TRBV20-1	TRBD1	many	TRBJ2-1	CSARDILRGGPQSSYNEQFF	TGCAGTGCTAGAGATATTCTTCGAGGGGGCCCTCAGAGCTCCTACAATGAGCAGTTCTTC
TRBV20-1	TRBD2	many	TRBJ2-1	CSAIGLAGVSYNEQFF	TGCAGTGCCATTGGACTAGCGGGAGTCTCCTACAATGAGCAGTTCTTC
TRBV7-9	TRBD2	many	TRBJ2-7	CASSPRASGRPYEQYF	TGTGCCAGCAGCCCCAGGGCTAGCGGGCGCCCCTACGAGCAGTACTTC
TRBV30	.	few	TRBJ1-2	CAWSEQNPNYGYTF	TGTGCCTGGAGTGAACAGAACCCTAACTATGGCTACACCTTC
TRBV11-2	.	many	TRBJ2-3	CASSQTPAGTDTQYF	TGTGCCAGCAGCCAGACCCCGGCCGGCACAGATACGCAGTATTTT
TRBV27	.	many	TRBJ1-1	CASSFSRSLGAEAFF	TGTGCCAGCAGTTTTTCCCGGTCATTGGGGGCTGAAGCTTTCTTT
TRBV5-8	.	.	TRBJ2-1	CASSLKGLALGFEQFF	TGTGCCAGCAGCTTGAAGGGCCTCGCCCTAGGTTTTGAGCAGTTCTTC
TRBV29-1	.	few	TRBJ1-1	CSVYPHSRNTEAFF	TGTAGCGTTTACCCTCACAGCCGGAACACTGAAGCTTTCTTT
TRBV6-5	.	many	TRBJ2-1	CASGFQANEQFF	TGTGCCAGCGGTTTCCAGGCAAATGAGCAGTTCTTC
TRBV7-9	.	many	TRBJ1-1	CASSLARGGLEAFF	TGTGCCAGCAGCTTAGCCCGGGGCGGACTTGAAGCTTTCTTT
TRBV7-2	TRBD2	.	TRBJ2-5	CASSLGTSGGAGAQYF	TGTGCCAGCAGCTTAGGGACTAGCGGGGGAGCCGGGGCCCAGTACTTC
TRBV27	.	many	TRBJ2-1	CASSLLSPEILKNEQFF	TGTGCCAGCAGTTTGTTATCCCCGGAGATTTTGAAAAATGAGCAGTTCTTC
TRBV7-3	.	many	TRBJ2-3	CASSLGQYTDTQYF	TGTGCCAGCAGTCTCGGGCAGTACACAGATACGCAGTATTTT
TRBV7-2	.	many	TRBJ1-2	CASSSSGPYGYTF	TGTGCCAGCAGCTCCTCGGGTCCCTATGGCTACACCTTC
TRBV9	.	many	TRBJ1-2	CASSSRGDGYTF	TGTGCCAGCAGCTCTAGGGGAGACGGCTACACCTTC
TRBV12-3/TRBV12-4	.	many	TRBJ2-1	CASSSGWVGNEQFF	TGTGCCAGCAGCTCGGGATGGGTCGGCAATGAGCAGTTCTTC
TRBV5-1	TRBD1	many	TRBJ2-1	CASSSPGTGVYNEQFF	TGCGCCAGCAGCTCCCCCGGGACAGGGGTCTATAATGAGCAGTTCTTC
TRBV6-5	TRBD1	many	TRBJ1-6	CASRGTGGNSPLHF	TGTGCCAGCAGGGGGACAGGGGGAAATTCACCCCTCCACTTT
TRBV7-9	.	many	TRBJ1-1	CASSLTGRGDTEAFF	TGTGCCAGCAGCTTAACAGGGAGGGGGGACACTGAAGCTTTCTTT
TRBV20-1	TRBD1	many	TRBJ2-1	CSAGGQGRNEQFF	TGCAGTGCTGGGGGACAGGGGAGGAATGAGCAGTTCTTC
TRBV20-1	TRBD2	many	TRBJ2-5	CSAAQSGGAGETQYF	TGCAGTGCTGCCCAAAGCGGGGGGGCCGGGGAGACCCAGTACTTC
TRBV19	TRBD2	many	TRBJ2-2	CASSGLAGENTGELFF	TGTGCCAGTAGTGGGCTAGCGGGAGAGAACACCGGGGAGCTGTTTTTT
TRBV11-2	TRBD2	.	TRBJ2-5	CASSFRPAGGRLGTQYF	TGTGCCAGCAGCTTCCGGCCAGCGGGGGGGCGGCTAGGGACCCAGTACTTC
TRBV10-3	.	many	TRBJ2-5	CAISATDPELRETQYF	TGTGCCATCAGTGCGACGGATCCCGAGCTCAGGGAGACCCAGTACTTC
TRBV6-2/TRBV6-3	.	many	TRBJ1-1	CASSFRTGNTEAFF	TGTGCCAGCAGCTTCCGGACGGGGAACACTGAAGCTTTCTTT
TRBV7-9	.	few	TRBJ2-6	CASSPQTGAGANVLTF	TGTGCCAGCAGCCCACAGACGGGGGCTGGGGCCAACGTCCTGACTTTC
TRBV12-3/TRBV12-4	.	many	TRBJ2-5	CASSLTNQQETQYF	TGTGCCAGCAGTTTAACTAACCAACAAGAGACCCAGTACTTC
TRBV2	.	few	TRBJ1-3	CATKGASGNTIYF	TGTGCCACCAAAGGGGCCTCTGGAAACACCATATATTTT
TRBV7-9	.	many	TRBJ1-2	CASSLVEGDGYTF	TGTGCCAGCAGCTTAGTGGAGGGGGACGGCTACACCTTC
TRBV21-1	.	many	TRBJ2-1	CASSKQAGGNNEQFF	TGTGCCAGCAGCAAACAAGCGGGGGGAAACAATGAGCAGTTCTTC
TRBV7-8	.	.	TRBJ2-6	CASSSGLLTSGANVLTF	TGTGCCAGCAGCTCGGGACTCCTGACCTCTGGGGCCAACGTCCTGACTTTC
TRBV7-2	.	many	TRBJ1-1	CASSFGGTGEAFF	TGTGCCAGCAGCTTCGGGGGCACTGGTGAAGCTTTCTTT
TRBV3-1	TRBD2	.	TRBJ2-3	CTSRYRAGVVNNRDTQYF	TGTACCAGCAGGTATAGGGCGGGGGTTGTTAACAATAGGGATACGCAGTATTTT
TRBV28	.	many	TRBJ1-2	CASSLYQATHLYGYTF	TGTGCCAGCAGTTTATACCAAGCCACCCATCTCTATGGCTACACCTTC
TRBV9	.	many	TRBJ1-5	CASSVGSRANQPQHF	TGTGCCAGCAGCGTAGGTAGTAGGGCCAATCAGCCCCAGCATTTT
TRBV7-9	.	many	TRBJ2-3	CASRQTDTQYF	TGTGCCAGCAGACAAACAGATACGCAGTATTTT
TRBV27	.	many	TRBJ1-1	CASSLAGPSTEAFF	TGTGCCAGCAGTTTAGCGGGGCCCAGCACTGAAGCTTTCTTT
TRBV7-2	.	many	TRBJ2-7	CASSPGVPRHEQYF	TGTGCCAGCAGCCCAGGTGTACCTCGCCACGAGCAGTACTTC
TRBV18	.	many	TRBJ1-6	CASSPLKVRLGSPLHF	TGTGCCAGCTCACCACTGAAGGTCCGCCTAGGGTCACCCCTCCACTTT
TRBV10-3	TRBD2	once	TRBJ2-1	CATWTSRGNEQFF	TGTGCCACCTGGACTAGTCGGGGCAATGAGCAGTTCTTC
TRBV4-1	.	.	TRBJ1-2	CASSQDGGRHYGYTF	TGCGCCAGCAGCCAAGATGGAGGGAGGCACTATGGCTACACCTTC
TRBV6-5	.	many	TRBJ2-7	CASSYSVPQPRYEQYF	TGTGCCAGCAGTTACTCTGTCCCCCAACCTCGCTACGAGCAGTACTTC
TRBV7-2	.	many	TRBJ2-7	CASSVGVGEDEQYF	TGTGCCAGCAGCGTAGGTGTGGGAGAAGATGAGCAGTACTTC
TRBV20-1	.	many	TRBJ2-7	CSARDIQSGRNEQYF	TGCAGTGCTAGAGATATTCAGAGCGGGCGGAACGAGCAGTACTTC
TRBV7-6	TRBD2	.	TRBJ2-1	CASSHGLAGVTNNEQFF	TGTGCCAGCAGCCACGGACTAGCGGGGGTAACAAACAATGAGCAGTTCTTC
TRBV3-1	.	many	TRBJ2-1	CASSQGRVLNEQFF	TGTGCCAGCAGCCAAGGGCGAGTTCTGAATGAGCAGTTCTTC
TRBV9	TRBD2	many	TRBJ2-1	CASSVGLAGGWGNEQFF	TGTGCCAGCAGCGTGGGACTAGCGGGAGGTTGGGGCAATGAGCAGTTCTTC
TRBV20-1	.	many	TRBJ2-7	CSARRVSGTGYEQYF	TGCAGTGCCCGGCGGGTTAGCGGCACGGGGTACGAGCAGTACTTC
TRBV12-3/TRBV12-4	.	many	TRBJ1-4	CASRRRVTNEKLFF	TGTGCCAGCAGACGGAGGGTAACTAATGAAAAACTGTTTTTT